This T cell receptor (beta chain) was recorded in a study of CD8 T cells in ankylosing spondylitis. Points from the study as a whole: Disease-linked clones bore a CD8+ phenotype and were relatively rare in peripheral blood. One TCR beta motif, made up of about 8 highly homologous variants, appeared characteristic of ankylosing spondylitis blood.

For this clonotype: Its specificity is unknown.

Making the TCR beta libraries involved quantitative 5'-RACE with molecular barcodes. TCRdb re-called the 5' RACE reads with MiXCR, one entry per CDR3 protein. The table lists roughly 470,000 distinct CDR3 sequences, around 26% of them singletons, with 0.85% to 1% in the top ten. Sequenced sample: blood, either unsorted or a sorted T cell fraction (not recorded which). The sequence was obtained from a male donor with ankylosing spondylitis.

Here the CDR3 reads CSARDPGLGRFNEQFF. The CDR3 DNA is TGCAGTGCTAGAGACCCGGGACTGGGGCGATTCAATGAGCAGTTCTTC. This chain joins TRBV20-1 and TRBJ2-1; maybe TRBD2 (6 bases). CDR3 length: 16 residues. Germline lookup yields CDR1 DFQATT and CDR2 SNEGSKA (reference sequence). V lost 0 bases to trimming and J lost 6 bases, with 18 bases between them.